The next 6 T cell receptor beta chains were all read from a single sample in a study of cytomegalovirus exposure and HLA in healthy donors. The PCR had 60 Vbeta and 13 Jbeta primers. TCRdb's copy holds only in-frame clones and misses some; the assay was immunoSEQ multiplex PCR. The sample yields 210,000 or so clones, less than 85% seen once. The specimen was PBMCs. Receptor source: a man aged 18 to 35 in good health and CMV-seronegative.

This clone came up once. This chain joins TRBV30 and TRBJ2-7; 10 bases are shared with TRBD1. The J segment lost 5 bases and the V segment lost 3 bases, leaving 7 bases of the junction unmatched. Germline CDR1 is GTSNPN and CDR2 is SVGIG (reference sequence). The CDR3 extends over 14 amino acids. The CDR3 region is CAWSTGTGDNEQYF. The CDR3, as DNA: TGTGCCTGGAGCACCGGGACAGGGGACAACGAGCAGTACTTC.

The CDR3 region has the DNA TGTGCCAGCAGCTTTACAGACGCTGGAAACACCATATATTTT. It translates to CASSFTDAGNTIYF. This chain joins TRBV11-2 and TRBJ1-3; D unclear. Germline V lookup: CDR1 SGHAT, CDR2 FQNNGV. The V end was cut by 3 bases, the J end by 2 bases, with 8 bases between. The CDR3 has 14 amino acids. Full variable domain (outside the CDR3, taken from reference TRBV11-2 and TRBJ1-3): EAGVAQSPRYKIIEKRQSVAFWCNPISGHATLYWYQQILGQGPKLLIQFQNNGVVDDSQLPKDRFSAERLKGVDSTLKIQPAKLEDSAVYLCASSFTDAGNTIYFGEGSWLTVV.

The V call is TRBV2, the J call TRBJ2-5, with 13 bases aligning to TRBD2. CDR1 is SNHLY and CDR2 is FYNNEI in the germline V gene. CDR3 length equals 18 residues. The trim removed 1 base at V and 4 bases at J, leaving 9 bases unmatched. The CDR3 sequence is CASSEGSGLAGVRETQYF. The CDR3 DNA reads as TGTGCCAGCAGTGAAGGTTCAGGACTAGCGGGAGTACGAGAGACCCAGTACTTC.

This sequence joins TRBV5-1 and TRBJ2-3, with D possibly TRBD2 on 6 matching bases. Trimming took 5 bases from V and 2 from J, leaving 12 bases between them. Germline V lookup: CDR1 SGHRS, CDR2 YFSETQ. This CDR3 region has 14 residues. CDR3 protein: CASRIGEVTDTQYF. The CDR3 DNA reads TGCGCCAGCAGGATTGGGGAGGTCACAGATACGCAGTATTTT.

The V call is TRBV5-8, the J call TRBJ2-5, with D possibly matching TRBD2 (6 bases). Germline CDR1 and CDR2: SGHTS and YDEGEE. This CDR3 contains 14 residues. V was clipped by 1 base and J by 1 base, with 8 bases between them. The CDR3 reads CASSLIAAQETQYF. The CDR3 DNA is TGTGCCAGCAGCTTGATAGCGGCCCAAGAGACCCAGTACTTC.

V and J are TRBV5-6 and TRBJ2-4; TRBD2 agrees at 7 bases. Germline CDR1 SGHDT, CDR2 YYEEEE. The CDR3 extends over 13 amino acids. Unmatched junction bases numbered 6, after V lost 4 bases and J lost 8 bases. CDR3 protein: CASSRAGVYIQYF. The CDR3 DNA sequence: TGTGCCAGCAGCCGGGCGGGAGTGTACATTCAGTACTTC.